A single sample gave rise to the 27 T cell receptor beta chains below, sequenced in a study of graft-versus-host responses after intestinal transplantation. Graft samples were processed, releasing intraepithelial and lamina propria lymphocytes. Profiling relied on immunoSEQ multiplex PCR, and the TCRdb table lists in-frame clones only, not all of them. The sample yields about 37,000 clones, approximately 86% seen once. The sample was ileum tissue, taken roughly 200 days after intestinal transplant. The receptor set was obtained from a human patient who received an intestinal transplant, so some T cells may come from the graft donor.

The chain employs TRBV5-1 and TRBJ2-2; TRBD2 aligns across 10 bases. The CDR3 is 14 amino acids. V lost 6 bases, J lost 4 bases, and 3 bases stayed unmatched. Germline CDR1 SGHRS, CDR2 YFSETQ. The CDR3: CASTGTSATGELFF. CDR3 DNA sequence: TGCGCCAGCACCGGGACTAGCGCCACCGGGGAGCTGTTTTTT.

V usage is TRBV15 and J usage is TRBJ1-4; TRBD1 agrees at 9 bases. The CDR3 has 17 residues. The J segment lost 8 bases and the V segment lost 1 base, leaving 11 bases of the junction unmatched. Germline loops: CDR1 LNHNV, CDR2 YYDKDF (reference sequence). In DNA, the CDR3 is TGTGCCACCAGCAGAGGGGCAACGGGACAGGGAGGCGAAAAACTGTTTTTT. Its protein is CATSRGATGQGGEKLFF. Using reference TRBV15 and TRBJ1-4 for the parts outside the CDR3, the full variable domain is DAMVIQNPRYQVTQFGKPVTLSCSQTLNHNVMYWYQQKSSQAPKLLFHYYDKDFNNEADTPDNFQSRRPNTSFCFLDIRSPGLGDTAMYLCATSRGATGQGGEKLFFGSGTQLSVL.

J is TRBJ2-1 and V is TRBV6-6; D perhaps matches TRBD1 (5 bases). V was shortened by 6 bases and J by 5 bases, with 20 bases between the two germline ends. This CDR3 has 16 amino acids. Germline CDR1 is MNHNY and CDR2 is SVGAGI (reference sequence). The CDR3 DNA sequence: TGTGCCAGCAGCACCCCGACAGCCACGGCGGACAATGAGCAGTTCTTC. This sequence encodes CASSTPTATADNEQFF.

CDR3 residues: CASSELDRGRETQYF. The CDR3 DNA is TGCGCCAGCAGCGAGTTAGACAGGGGGCGTGAGACCCAGTACTTC. The chain has TRBV5-1 and TRBJ2-5, with 10 bases aligning to TRBD1. The CDR3 is 15 amino acids. In germline, CDR1 is SGHRS, CDR2 YFSETQ. The V and J ends lost 4 bases and 5 bases, in that order; junction bases with no gene match: 8.

The chain is built from TRBV4-1 and TRBJ2-7, with 7 bases lining up with TRBD2. This CDR3 comprises 14 residues. In germline, CDR1 is MGHRA, CDR2 YSYEKL. The V and J ends lost 5 bases and 2 bases, in that order; junction bases with no gene match: 6. The CDR3 sequence is CASSNRDYTYEQYF. In DNA, the CDR3 is TGCGCCAGCAGCAACCGGGACTACACCTACGAGCAGTACTTC.

This chain uses TRBV28 with TRBJ2-1; 11 bases match TRBD2. CDR3 length: 14 residues. Germline values: CDR1 MDHEN, CDR2 SYDVKM. The V gene end was trimmed by 6 bases and the J gene end by 9 bases; junction bases not matched to a gene: 7. The DNA for the CDR3 is TGTGCCAGCAGACTTCTAGCGGGAGGTGGTGAGCAGTTCTTC. This sequence encodes CASRLLAGGGEQFF. The variable domain in full, with the rest retrieved from reference TRBV28 and TRBJ2-1, is DVKVTQSSRYLVKRTGEKVFLECVQDMDHENMFWYRQDPGLGLRLIYFSYDVKMKEKGDIPEGYSVSREKKERFSLILESASTNQTSMYLCASRLLAGGGEQFFGPGTRLTVL.

This sequence joins TRBV5-1 and TRBJ2-7; 7 nucleotides match TRBD1. J was trimmed by 4 bases and V by 1 base; bases with no gene match: 8. The CDR3 loop spans 15 amino acids. From germline, CDR1 is SGHRS and CDR2 YFSETQ. CDR3 residues: CASSLSTGSLYEQYF. Written as DNA, the CDR3 is TGCGCCAGCAGCTTGTCGACAGGGTCTCTATACGAGCAGTACTTC.

J is TRBJ2-7 and V is TRBV7-9; TRBD2 might be the D (5 bases). The V gene's germline CDR1 is SEHNR and CDR2 FQNEAQ (reference sequence). The CDR3 extends over 13 amino acids. Trimming left V 11 bases short and J 3 bases short, with 17 bases between. The CDR3 coding sequence is TGTGCCGGGAGTCCGGCCGCGAACTACGAGCAGTACTTC. It codes for CAGSPAANYEQYF. The variable domain in full, completed from reference TRBV7-9 and TRBJ2-7, reads DTGVSQNPRHKITKRGQNVTFRCDPISEHNRLYWYRQTLGQGPEFLTYFQNEAQLEKSRLLSDRFSAERPKGSFSTLEIQRTEQGDSAMYLCAGSPAANYEQYFGPGTRLTVT.

The gene calls are TRBV5-4 and TRBJ2-5; 7 nucleotides align to TRBD2. The CDR3 spans 14 residues. Germline lookup yields CDR1 SGHNT and CDR2 YYREEE (reference sequence). V shed 3 bases and J 2 bases; nucleotides not matched to a gene: 4. CDR3 sequence reads: CASSSPGGQETQYF. The CDR3 bases are TGTGCCAGCAGCTCGCCCGGGGGGCAAGAGACCCAGTACTTC.

The chain recombines TRBV11-2 with TRBJ1-4, with TRBD1 matching 10 bases. Germline CDR1 and CDR2: SGHAT and FQNNGV. This CDR3 is 16 amino acids long. V lost 5 bases to trimming and J lost 8 bases; unmatched junction nucleotides: 11. CDR3 DNA: TGTGCCAGCAGCCCGGCTTTCGGGACAGGGGTAGAAAAACTGTTTTTT. Translating gives CASSPAFGTGVEKLFF.

This clone came up a few times. This chain joins TRBV27 and TRBJ2-3; 7 positions agree with TRBD2. This CDR3 has 15 residues. The J segment lost 3 bases and the V segment lost 0 bases, leaving 3 bases of the junction unmatched. The germline V gene encodes CDR1 MNHEY and CDR2 SMNVEV (reference sequence). CDR3 sequence: CASSLSTAGTDTQYF. The CDR3 nucleotides are TGTGCCAGCAGTTTATCGACAGCGGGAACAGATACGCAGTATTTT.

This sequence joins TRBV5-1 and TRBJ2-7, with D perhaps given as TRBD1 or TRBD2 (6 bases each). The CDR3 length is 17 residues. Germline V lookup: CDR1 SGHRS, CDR2 YFSETQ. V was trimmed by 3 bases and J by 0 bases, leaving 19 bases between them. The CDR3 protein is CASSWGAVQVRSYEQYF. DNA for the CDR3: TGCGCCAGCAGCTGGGGGGCAGTACAAGTTCGCTCCTACGAGCAGTACTTC.

There are a few counts of this clone. This chain links TRBV5-1 with TRBJ2-1, with D perhaps assigned TRBD1 or TRBD2 (6 bases each). This CDR3 has 17 amino acids. Germline V lookup: CDR1 SGHRS, CDR2 YFSETQ. V was clipped by 3 bases and J by 0 bases, with 16 bases between them. This CDR3 reads CASSSPLGGSSYNEQFF. The CDR3 DNA reads as TGCGCCAGCAGCTCGCCCCTAGGGGGGAGCTCCTACAATGAGCAGTTCTTC.

This clone was counted only a few times. The chain employs TRBV6-6 and TRBJ2-7; no firm D call. V was clipped by 5 bases and J by 9 bases, with 14 bases between them. The CDR3 spans 12 residues. From germline, CDR1 is MNHNY and CDR2 SVGAGI (reference sequence). CDR3 sequence (DNA): TGTGCCAGCAGTCCCAGGACCTGGTGGCAGTACTTC. Translation gives CASSPRTWWQYF.

By sample fraction, this clone is medium-sized. The rearrangement joins TRBV6-4 to TRBJ2-3, with 11 nucleotides matching TRBD2. J was trimmed by 2 bases and V by 4 bases; bases with no gene match: 5. The CDR3 runs to 16 residues. In germline, CDR1 is MRHNA, CDR2 SNTAGT. The CDR3, as DNA: TGTGCCAGCAGTGTGACTAGCGGGGATTCCACAGATACGCAGTATTTT. Amino acids: CASSVTSGDSTDTQYF.

Written as DNA, the CDR3 is TGTGCCAGCAGTACCTTGCCCGGAGAGACCCAGTACTTC. Translating gives CASSTLPGETQYF. The chain carries TRBV2 and TRBJ2-5; D is unclear. CDR1 and CDR2 (germline): SNHLY, FYNNEI. The CDR3 runs 13 residues. V lost 5 bases and J lost 4, with 11 bases in between.

J is TRBJ2-5 and V is TRBV28, with 9 nucleotides matching TRBD1. This CDR3 has 13 amino acids. The germline gives CDR1 MDHEN, CDR2 SYDVKM. The ends lost 7 bases at V and 5 bases at J; junction bases unmatched: 5. The CDR3 loop is CASTDRGYETQYF. The CDR3 nucleotides are TGTGCCAGCACCGACAGGGGGTATGAGACCCAGTACTTC.

This clone has a handful of counts. This chain links TRBV7-9 with TRBJ2-1; TRBD2 is a possible D gene (6 bases). V gave up 1 base and J gave up 7 bases, with 14 bases separating them. CDR1 and CDR2 from the germline V gene are SEHNR and FQNEAQ (reference sequence). The CDR3 runs to 15 residues. The CDR3 DNA is TGTGCCAGCAGCTTAGATCTGGAGGGACGGAATGAGCAGTTCTTC. Amino acids: CASSLDLEGRNEQFF.

This clone has just one count. The chain uses TRBV10-3 and TRBJ1-2; 7 bases align to TRBD1. V lost 5 bases, J lost 5 bases, and 11 bases stayed unmatched. Germline V gene lookup returns CDR1 ENHRY and CDR2 SYGVKD. The CDR3 contains 15 residues. CDR3 nucleotide sequence: TGTGCCATCAGTCCAGGGGGGGGCGCGAGTTATGGCTACACCTTC. It yields the protein CAISPGGGASYGYTF.

This clone is categorized as medium-sized. The chain is built from TRBV18 and TRBJ2-3, with 10 positions matching TRBD2. With 1 base clipped from V and 2 bases from J, the junction kept 6 bases outside the gene matches. There are 17 residues in the CDR3. Looked up from germline, CDR1 is KGHSH and CDR2 is LQKENI. The CDR3 protein is CASSPLAGGPLTDTQYF. CDR3 nucleotides: TGTGCCAGCTCACCACTAGCGGGGGGCCCCCTCACAGATACGCAGTATTTT.

The rearrangement uses TRBV10-3 and TRBJ2-3; 9 bases are shared with TRBD2. Trimming cost V 4 bases and J 0 bases; bases outside gene matches: 5. The V gene's germline CDR1 is ENHRY and CDR2 SYGVKD. The CDR3 is made up of 16 amino acids. CDR3 amino acids: CAISVGTSQSTDTQYF. CDR3 bases: TGTGCCATCAGTGTCGGGACTAGCCAAAGCACAGATACGCAGTATTTT.

This chain connects TRBV28 to TRBJ1-2, with D hard to call. The V and J ends lost 4 bases and 11 bases respectively, with 17 bases between them. The CDR3 is 13 residues long. Germline V gene lookup returns CDR1 MDHEN and CDR2 SYDVKM. CDR3 DNA sequence: TGTGCCAGCAGTTCCCTGACGGCCTTGCGGTACACCTTC. Translating it yields CASSSLTALRYTF.

This clone was seen only once. The chain links TRBV5-1 to TRBJ2-2, with D perhaps matching TRBD1 (6 bases). The ends were cut back, 5 bases at V and 6 bases at J, with 11 bases in the middle. Per the germline V gene, CDR1 is SGHRS and CDR2 is YFSETQ. The CDR3 has 13 residues. CDR3 amino acids: CASRNKGAGELFF. The CDR3, as DNA: TGCGCCAGCAGGAATAAGGGGGCCGGGGAGCTGTTTTTT.

The V and J genes are TRBV5-1 and TRBJ2-5, with a weak D call TRBD1 (5 bases). CDR1 is SGHRS and CDR2 is YFSETQ in the germline V gene. This CDR3 spans 14 amino acids. Trimming pared 0 bases from V and 2 bases from J, leaving 8 bases between. CDR3 loop: CASSLVTGQETQYF. As DNA, the CDR3 is TGCGCCAGCAGCTTGGTTACAGGTCAAGAGACCCAGTACTTC.

This chain connects TRBV6-5 to TRBJ1-1; D gene uncertain. The germline V gene has CDR1 MNHEY and CDR2 SVGAGI. The CDR3 loop spans 15 amino acids. Trimming removed 5 bases from V and 2 bases from J, with 15 bases in between. CDR3 sequence (DNA): TGTGCCAGCAGTGCAGGCGGTTTTTTCAACACTGAAGCTTTCTTT. This gives the protein CASSAGGFFNTEAFF.

V and J are TRBV30 and TRBJ2-2; D ambiguous. Trimming pared 2 bases from V and 5 bases from J, leaving 6 bases between. Germline loops: CDR1 GTSNPN, CDR2 SVGIG (reference sequence). This CDR3 contains 12 residues. DNA for the CDR3: TGTGCCTGGAGTTGGTTGACCGGGGAGCTGTTTTTT. It specifies CAWSWLTGELFF.

V gene TRBV6-1 combines with J gene TRBJ1-6; 8 bases map to TRBD1. CDR3 length equals 14 residues. Germline CDR1 MNHNS, CDR2 SASEGT. CDR3 in DNA: TGTGCGCTCCTCGGCAGGGGGCGTCGGTCACCCCTCCACTTT. This translates into CALLGRGRRSPLHF.